A selection of T cell receptor beta chains follows, all from one sample in a study of blood T cells in healthy people across ages. Via MiXCR, TCRdb re-called the 5' RACE reads, giving one row per CDR3 protein. The data hold some 1.4 million distinct CDR3 sequences, with around two fifths observed a single time. The sample consisted of blood. Receptors originate from a woman younger than 30 in good health. CDR3s include the opening cysteine and the closing phenylalanine or tryptophan. The D gene is left open where the match is weak. Clone size is stated in some rows and not others, as once, few, many or a class when expanded.

>NA|TRBJ2-7|NA|TRBV7-2
CASSLFRQEQYF
TGTGCCAGCAGCCTCTTCCGTCAGGAGCAGTACTTC
>NA|TRBJ1-4|NA|TRBV20-1
CSGILNEKLFF
TGCAGTGGTATACTAAATGAAAAACTGTTTTTT
>TRBD2|TRBJ2-5|few|TRBV20-1
CSARDPERESLQETQYF
TGCAGTGCTAGAGATCCCGAGCGGGAGTCCCTTCAAGAGACCCAGTACTTC
>NA|TRBJ2-1|many|TRBV2
CASSDPYNEQFF
TGTGCCAGCAGTGACCCCTACAATGAGCAGTTCTTC
>TRBD2|TRBJ2-5|few|TRBV4-2
CARSQSSGGETQYF
TGTGCCCGCAGCCAATCAAGCGGGGGGGAGACCCAGTACTTC
>NA|TRBJ1-1|NA|TRBV20-1
CSAGKGGTEAFF
TGCAGTGCCGGCAAGGGGGGGACTGAAGCTTTCTTT
>NA|TRBJ1-4|few|TRBV5-1
CASSLTRGGEKLFF
TGCGCCAGCAGCTTAACCCGCGGGGGGGAAAAACTGTTTTTT
>NA|TRBJ1-5|NA|TRBV6-1
CASSEHSSNQPQHF
TGTGCCAGCAGTGAACACAGTAGCAATCAGCCCCAGCATTTT
>TRBD1|TRBJ2-2|few|TRBV20-1
CSAIGTGFVFF
TGCAGTGCTATCGGGACAGGGTTTGTGTTTTTT
>NA|TRBJ1-2|few|TRBV2
CASSELGGYTF
TGTGCCAGCAGTGAGCTCGGTGGCTACACCTTC
>TRBD1|TRBJ2-1|once|TRBV10-3
CAIGPTGQETQFF
TGTGCCATCGGCCCGACAGGGCAAGAGACCCAGTTCTTC
>TRBD2|TRBJ2-7|few|TRBV13
CASSFRAGGETSYEQYF
TGTGCCAGCAGCTTTCGGGCGGGAGGGGAAACCTCCTACGAGCAGTACTTC
>NA|TRBJ2-1|NA|TRBV12-3/TRBV12-4
CASSKLLTSSYNEQFF
TGTGCCAGCAGTAAACTTTTGACTAGTTCCTACAATGAGCAGTTCTTC
>TRBD1|TRBJ2-7|NA|TRBV3-1
CASSQAGTGEYEQYF
TGTGCCAGCAGCCAAGCCGGGACAGGGGAGTACGAGCAGTACTTC
>TRBD1|TRBJ1-4|few|TRBV3-1
CASSQDPTGRDEKLFF
TGTGCCAGCAGCCAAGATCCGACAGGGAGGGATGAAAAACTGTTTTTT
>NA|TRBJ2-1|NA|TRBV14
CASSQLGSYNEQFF
TGTGCCAGCAGCCAACTGGGCTCCTACAATGAGCAGTTCTTC
>TRBD2|TRBJ2-3|few|TRBV25-1
CASSEWTSGDTDTQYF
TGTGCCAGCAGTGAATGGACTAGCGGGGACACAGATACGCAGTATTTT
>NA|TRBJ1-6|NA|TRBV14
CASSRERDGNSPPHF
TGTGCCAGCAGCCGAGAAAGGGACGGAAATTCACCCCCCCACTTT
>NA|TRBJ2-7|many|TRBV29-1
CSVGPLGGVYEQYF
TGCAGCGTTGGACCTTTGGGGGGCGTGTACGAGCAGTACTTC
>NA|TRBJ2-3|few|TRBV6-1
CASGPGPTGVSDTQYF
TGTGCCTCGGGACCGGGCCCAACGGGGGTCTCAGATACGCAGTATTTT
>TRBD2|TRBJ2-1|once|TRBV11-3
CASSNTSGRARYEQFF
TGTGCCAGCAGCAACACTAGCGGGAGGGCCAGGTATGAGCAGTTCTTC
>NA|TRBJ2-1|NA|TRBV20-1
CSARGPDHNEQFF
TGCAGTGCTAGAGGTCCAGACCACAATGAGCAGTTCTTC
>TRBD1|TRBJ1-2|few|TRBV6-5
CASRVEGAMGYTF
TGTGCCAGCAGGGTAGAGGGGGCGATGGGCTACACCTTC
>NA|TRBJ2-3|NA|TRBV20-1
CSARDWRKSSADTQYF
TGCAGTGCTAGAGATTGGAGGAAATCCAGCGCAGATACGCAGTATTTT
>NA|TRBJ1-5|NA|TRBV30
CAWSVQTNQPQHF
TGTGCCTGGAGTGTACAAACTAATCAGCCCCAGCATTTT
>NA|TRBJ2-5|few|TRBV5-1
CASSLDSILQETQYF
TGCGCCAGCAGTTTGGACAGTATCCTCCAAGAGACCCAGTACTTC
>TRBD1|TRBJ1-1|NA|TRBV4-2
CASSQAGQGETEAFF
TGTGCCAGCAGCCAAGCCGGACAGGGCGAGACTGAAGCTTTCTTT
>NA|TRBJ1-2|few|TRBV11-2
CASSYDGGPYGYTF
TGTGCCAGCAGCTACGACGGCGGACCCTATGGCTACACCTTC
>TRBD1|TRBJ1-5|few|TRBV20-1
CSARGGRGYGQPQHF
TGCAGTGCTAGAGGGGGCAGGGGGTACGGTCAGCCCCAGCATTTT
>TRBD2|TRBJ2-3|few|TRBV20-1
CSALGDGRSDTQYF
TGCAGTGCGTTAGGGGACGGGAGGTCAGATACGCAGTATTTT
>TRBD2|TRBJ2-5|few|TRBV20-1
CSARDTGLAGKETQYF
TGCAGTGCTAGAGATACCGGACTAGCGGGGAAAGAGACCCAGTACTTC
>TRBD1|TRBJ2-1|NA|TRBV7-8
CASSLGTGVSNEQFF
TGTGCCAGCAGTTTGGGGACAGGGGTTTCCAATGAGCAGTTCTTC